One sample yielded the 3 T cell receptor beta chains listed below, sequenced in a study of blood T cell repertoires in COVID-19. Sequencing used immunoSEQ multiplex PCR; TCRdb keeps in-frame clones, though not all of them. The profile shows fewer than 650,000 clones, approximately 91% of them singletons. The specimen sequenced was peripheral blood. The receptors stem from a woman in her forties or fifties with COVID-19, enrolled during active disease.

This rearrangement joins TRBV30 to TRBJ2-1; 7 bases match TRBD2. The germline CDR1 and CDR2 sequences are GTSNPN and SVGIG (reference sequence). The CDR3 length is 14 residues. The trim removed 2 bases at V and 5 bases at J, leaving 6 bases unmatched. CDR3 nucleotide sequence: TGTGCCTGGAGTCAAGGCGGGGGAAACAATGAGCAGTTCTTC. Protein: CAWSQGGGNNEQFF.

The rearrangement links TRBV27 to TRBJ1-2; D call uncertain. The CDR3 has 15 residues. Trimming stripped 0 bases from V and 4 bases from J, with 12 bases between. The germline CDR1 and CDR2 sequences are MNHEY and SMNVEV (reference sequence). DNA of the CDR3: TGTGCCAGCAGTTTATCGAGCAGGTTAGGCTATGGCTACACCTTC. This translates into CASSLSSRLGYGYTF.

In DNA, the CDR3 is TGTGCCAGTAGTGACAGGGGGCGGACGAACACTGAAGCTTTCTTT. This encodes CASSDRGRTNTEAFF. This chain links TRBV19 with TRBJ1-1, with 10 bases fitting TRBD1. V shed 5 bases, J shed 1 base, and the junction held 4 bases outside the gene matches. Germline CDR1 and CDR2: LNHDA and SQIVND (reference sequence). There are 15 residues in the CDR3. The variable domain in full, completed from reference TRBV19 and TRBJ1-1, reads DGGITQSPKYLFRKEGQNVTLSCEQNLNHDAMYWYRQDPGQGLRLIYYSQIVNDFQKGDIAEGYSVSREKKESFPLTVTSAQKNPTAFYLCASSDRGRTNTEAFFGQGTRLTVV.